The 15 T cell receptor beta chains in this list originate from one sample, sequenced in a study of T cell responses to AZD1222 COVID-19 vaccine. TCRdb's copy holds only in-frame clones and misses some; the assay was immunoSEQ multiplex PCR. The sample includes about 110,000 clones, roughly 89% seen only once; the top ten take 44%. The starting material was peripheral blood, obtained 28 days after the second AZD1222 dose. The receptors originated from an adult who received the AZD1222 COVID-19 vaccine.

This chain uses TRBV6-5 with TRBJ1-1; the D gene is possibly TRBD1 (5 bases). The CDR3 is 16 residues long. V lost 2 bases and J 6 bases, leaving 19 bases between the germline ends. CDR1 and CDR2 (germline): MNHEY, SVGAGI. The CDR3 loop is CASSYLTLDTGAEAFF. As DNA, the CDR3 is TGTGCCAGCAGTTACCTAACCTTGGACACGGGGGCTGAAGCTTTCTTT.

The chain has TRBV5-4 and TRBJ2-7, with 8 bases that match TRBD1. CDR3 length equals 15 residues. CDR1 and CDR2 from the germline V gene are SGHNT and YYREEE (reference sequence). The V gene end was trimmed by 2 bases and the J gene end by 2 bases; junction bases not matched to a gene: 6. CDR3 coding DNA: TGTGCCAGCAGCTTCAGGGGGCGCATACCCTACGAGCAGTACTTC. Protein product: CASSFRGRIPYEQYF.

The chain joins TRBV23-1 to TRBJ2-3; 10 bases are a match to TRBD2. TRBV23-1 is an ORF for which the function is uncertain. V trimming: 10 bases; J trimming: 4 bases; junction bases outside the gene matches: 11. The CDR3 sequence is 15 residues long. The CDR3: CATRPAGGRADTQYF. The CDR3 DNA sequence: TGCGCCACTCGACCAGCGGGAGGGCGGGCAGATACGCAGTATTTT.

The chain couples TRBV7-2 to TRBJ2-7; D ambiguous. Trimming left V 2 bases short and J 4 bases short, with 12 bases between. The V gene's germline CDR1 is SGHTA and CDR2 FQGNSA. The CDR3 runs to 14 residues. This CDR3 is CASSLSASVYEQYF. CDR3 sequence (DNA): TGTGCCAGCAGCTTATCGGCCAGTGTTTACGAGCAGTACTTC.

The chain combines TRBV7-8 with TRBJ2-2; 7 positions agree with TRBD1. The length of the CDR3 is 15 residues. The germline CDR1 and CDR2 sequences are SGHVS and FQNEAQ. The trim removed 4 bases at V and 0 bases at J, leaving 2 bases unmatched. The CDR3 reads CASSWGTANTGELFF. DNA of the CDR3: TGTGCCAGCAGCTGGGGGACAGCGAACACCGGGGAGCTGTTTTTT.

The chain is built from TRBV5-4 and TRBJ1-5; D may be TRBD1 (6 bases). V lost 0 bases and J lost 1, with 11 bases in between. The CDR3 sequence is 16 residues long. Per the germline V gene, CDR1 is SGHNT and CDR2 is YYREEE (reference sequence). The chain's CDR3 is CASSLAGQGSNQPQHF. The CDR3 coding sequence is TGTGCCAGCAGCTTGGCCGGGCAGGGGAGCAATCAGCCCCAGCATTTT.

In this sample, this clone turned up once. The rearrangement joins TRBV28 to TRBJ2-2, with 9 bases that match TRBD2. CDR3 length: 14 residues. Looked up from germline, CDR1 is MDHEN and CDR2 is SYDVKM. Germline trimming cut 10 bases from V and 5 bases from J; bases unmatched to any gene: 8. The CDR3 spells CATVAGDMTGELFF. The CDR3 bases are TGTGCCACCGTAGCGGGAGATATGACCGGGGAGCTGTTTTTT.

This clone was detected only a few times. The rearrangement links TRBV24-1 to TRBJ2-7; D call uncertain. The V gene lost 6 bases and the J gene lost 4 bases, with 6 bases spanning the gap. The CDR3 is made up of 11 amino acids. CDR1 and CDR2 from the germline V gene are KGHDR and SFDVKD. CDR3 in amino acids: CATSNSYEQYF. CDR3 nucleotides: TGTGCCACCAGTAATAGTTACGAGCAGTACTTC.

This rearrangement joins TRBV2 to TRBJ1-2; TRBD1 matches at 11 bases. V shed 7 bases and J 8 bases; nucleotides not matched to a gene: 9. Germline CDR1 SNHLY, CDR2 FYNNEI. This CDR3 region has 14 residues. CDR3 coding DNA: TGTGCCAGCAATAGGGACAGGGGGACTGAGGGCTACACCTTC. Protein product: CASNRDRGTEGYTF.

The rearrangement links TRBV7-3 to TRBJ2-7; 11 bases are shared with TRBD1. Per the germline V gene, CDR1 is SGHTA and CDR2 is FQGTGA. Trimming removed 2 bases from V and 5 bases from J; junction bases left unmatched: 2. CDR3 length equals 14 residues. For the CDR3, the DNA is TGTGCCAGCAGCTTACTGGGACAGGGGGACGAGCAGTACTTC. Translated, it gives CASSLLGQGDEQYF.

The CDR3 is CAIRGGEGTGANVLTF. DNA of the CDR3: TGTGCCATCAGGGGGGGAGAGGGAACAGGGGCCAACGTCCTGACTTTC. The V call is TRBV10-3, the J call TRBJ2-6; D is possibly TRBD2 (6 bases). Trimming took off 6 bases at V and 4 bases at J, with 16 bases between the two ends. The CDR3 runs to 16 residues. The germline CDR1 and CDR2 sequences are ENHRY and SYGVKD.

The chain employs TRBV6-5 and TRBJ2-7, with D hard to call. Germline V CDR1 and CDR2: MNHEY, SVGAGI. This CDR3 spans 12 amino acids. Trimming pared 8 bases from V and 5 bases from J, leaving 13 bases between. Written as DNA, the CDR3 is TGTGCCAGCGCCCCCTCGATCCACGAGCAGTACTTC. Its translation is CASAPSIHEQYF.

The rearrangement links TRBV9 to TRBJ1-6; 7 bases match TRBD1. The junction had 5 bases not matched to a gene; V was cut back by 0 bases and J by 5 bases. The CDR3 is 16 amino acids. Germline CDR1 reads SGDLS; CDR2 reads YYNGEE. The CDR3 DNA follows: TGTGCCAGCAGCGTAGGGGGGGGACAGAATAATTCACCCCTCCACTTT. This gives the protein CASSVGGGQNNSPLHF.

This CDR3 reads CASSPTDPNYGYTF. For the CDR3, the DNA is TGTGCCAGCTCACCGACAGACCCTAACTATGGCTACACCTTC. The rearrangement joins TRBV18 to TRBJ1-2; D might be TRBD1 (5 bases). Germline assignment: CDR1 KGHSH and CDR2 LQKENI. The CDR3 length is 14 residues. Trimming took off 3 bases at V and 0 bases at J, with 8 bases between the two ends.

This clone was seen a handful of times. The gene calls are TRBV7-3 and TRBJ2-2; the match to TRBD2 covers 10 bases. The CDR3 has 17 amino acids. V shed 3 bases, J shed 0 bases, and the junction held 4 bases outside the gene matches. Germline-derived CDR1 and CDR2 are SGHTA and FQGTGA. The CDR3: CASSFGGLATNTGELFF. The CDR3 DNA reads TGTGCCAGCAGCTTTGGGGGACTAGCGACGAACACCGGGGAGCTGTTTTTT.